The rows below give T cell receptor beta chains drawn from one sample of a study of beta chain features in type 1 diabetes. Method: immunoSEQ multiplex PCR; TCRdb's copy keeps in-frame clones and lacks some. This sample yields hundreds of thousands of clones, of which around 15% are seen a single time; roughly 0.022% belongs to the top ten. Sequenced sample: naive CD4+ T cells from blood. The receptors were gathered from a young man with type 1 diabetes. Both conserved end residues are part of each CDR3. A D gene is named only where the DNA matches it firmly. Clone size is given for some rows only: seen once, a few or many times, or a class if the clone is expanded.

- - TRBJ1-1 TRBV16 TGTGCCAGCAGCCGAACACAGGGAACTGAAGCTTTCTTT CASSRTQGTEAFF
- TRBD1 TRBJ1-2 TRBV30 TGTGCCTGGGGGGACAGCTATGGCTACACCTTC CAWGDSYGYTF
few - TRBJ1-5 TRBV19 TGTGCCAGTAGTCCGGAGGCTCAGCCCCAGCATTTT CASSPEAQPQHF
few - TRBJ2-3 TRBV4-2 TGTGCCAGCAGCCAAGTGGGGGGGCCATCAGATACGCAGTATTTT CASSQVGGPSDTQYF
few TRBD1 TRBJ1-2 TRBV6-1 TGTGCCAGCAGGACAGGGAAGAACTATGGCTACACCTTC CASRTGKNYGYTF
few - TRBJ1-3 TRBV7-9 TGTGCCAGCAGCTTAAATTTCGACGGAAACACCATATATTTT CASSLNFDGNTIYF
few - TRBJ2-7 TRBV6-5 TGTGCCGCGGGGACCTCCTACGAGCAGTACTTC CAAGTSYEQYF
- - TRBJ2-7 TRBV30 TGTGCCACAAGGACCGTCTACGAGCAGTACTTC CATRTVYEQYF
few TRBD1 TRBJ1-6 TRBV13 TGTGCCAGCAGCTCGACAGGGTCCTCACCCCTCCACTTT CASSSTGSSPLHF
- TRBD1 TRBJ2-7 TRBV5-4 TGTGCCAGCAGCAGGACAGGGAAGCTTTCCTACGAGCAGTACTTC CASSRTGKLSYEQYF
- TRBD1 TRBJ1-5 TRBV19 TGTGCCAGTACCGCGACAGGGGAAGATCAGCCCCAGCATTTT CASTATGEDQPQHF
few - TRBJ2-2 TRBV7-9 TGTGCCAGCAGCCCCCCGGTCACCGGGGAGCTGTTTTTT CASSPPVTGELFF
- TRBD2 TRBJ2-3 TRBV28 TGTGCCAGCAGTATGAGCGGGGGAGGTTTAGATACGCAGTATTTT CASSMSGGGLDTQYF
few - TRBJ1-6 TRBV5-1 TGCGCCAGCAGCTTGGAGCAGTTGGGATCCTATAATTCACCCCTCCACTTT CASSLEQLGSYNSPLHF
- - TRBJ1-5 TRBV30 TGTGCCTGGAGCTGGGACACCAATCAGCCCCAGCATTTT CAWSWDTNQPQHF
few - TRBJ1-1 TRBV14 TGTGCCAGCAGCCAAGAGGGATCGTGGACTGAAGCTTTCTTT CASSQEGSWTEAFF
few - TRBJ2-2 TRBV10-3 TGTGCCCTCGGGACCGGTGAAGGGAACGGGGAGCTGTTTTTT CALGTGEGNGELFF
few - TRBJ1-1 TRBV6-5 TGTGCCAGCAGTTACTCCGGGACCCCGAACACTGAAGCTTTCTTT CASSYSGTPNTEAFF
- - TRBJ2-4 TRBV5-1 TGCGCCAGCAGCTTGGATAGAAACATTCAGTACTTC CASSLDRNIQYF
- - TRBJ1-4 TRBV18 TGTGCCAGCTCAAGAACAGGGAGTGAAAAACTGTTTTTT CASSRTGSEKLFF